The 30 T cell receptor beta chains below come from one sample, sequenced in a study of PD-L1 blockade in urothelial cancer. The time point: pretreatment peripheral blood. Sequencing used immunoSEQ multiplex PCR; TCRdb keeps in-frame clones, though not all of them. Seen here are around 35,000 clones, 75% to 90% observed once, and the top ten hold 15% to 19%. The source was PBMCs, collected around atezolizumab (anti-PD-L1) treatment. The receptors were gathered from a man aged 60 to 75 with urothelial cancer.

The gene calls are TRBV9 and TRBJ2-1; 13 bases map to TRBD2. Losses at the gene ends were 0 bases for V and 8 bases for J; bases not matched to a gene: 2. Germline loops: CDR1 SGDLS, CDR2 YYNGEE. The CDR3 extends over 15 amino acids. The CDR3 sequence is CASSVEGLAGYEQFF. CDR3 DNA sequence: TGTGCCAGCAGCGTAGAGGGACTAGCGGGATATGAGCAGTTCTTC.

The chain is built from TRBV29-1 and TRBJ1-6; D unclear. Germline V gene sequence: CDR1 SQVTM, CDR2 ANQGSEA. The CDR3 covers 12 residues. V was trimmed by 3 bases and J by 9 bases, leaving 9 bases between them. Written as DNA, the CDR3 is TGCAGCGTTGATGACCGGGTTTCACCCCTCCACTTT. Its protein product is CSVDDRVSPLHF. Full variable domain (remainder filled in from reference TRBV29-1 and TRBJ1-6): SAVISQKPSRDICQRGTSLTIQCQVDSQVTMMFWYRQQPGQSLTLIATANQGSEATYESGFVIDKFPISRPNLTFSTLTVSNMSPEDSSIYLCSVDDRVSPLHFGNGTRLTVT.

The CDR3 loop reads CSVRTRSEQFF. Written as DNA, the CDR3 is TGCAGCGTAAGGACTAGAAGTGAGCAGTTCTTC. V gene TRBV29-1 combines with J gene TRBJ2-1; 7 nucleotides align to TRBD2. V shed 6 bases and J 9 bases; nucleotides not matched to a gene: 5. The CDR3 runs 11 residues. The V gene's germline CDR1 is SQVTM and CDR2 ANQGSEA.

The chain carries TRBV6-5 and TRBJ2-1; D perhaps matches TRBD2 (6 bases). Germline assignment: CDR1 MNHEY and CDR2 SVGAGI. With 2 bases removed from V and 7 bases from J, the gap between germline ends came to 12 bases. The CDR3 has 14 residues. In nucleotides, the CDR3 is TGTGCCAGCAGTTACGGTACTAGCTGGAATGAGCAGTTCTTC. It codes for CASSYGTSWNEQFF.

The V and J genes are TRBV12-5 and TRBJ2-7; D is unclear. Deletions cut 3 bases from V and 0 bases from J, with 6 bases between. This CDR3 is built from 13 residues. CDR1 LGHNT and CDR2 FRNRAP come from the germline V gene. CDR3 loop: CASGFDNSYEQYF. The CDR3 DNA reads as TGTGCTAGTGGTTTCGACAACTCCTACGAGCAGTACTTC.

V is TRBV14 and J is TRBJ2-1; 15 nucleotides match TRBD2. Germline CDR1 is SGHDN and CDR2 is FVKESK. The CDR3 runs 18 residues. The J segment lost 9 bases and the V segment lost 0 bases, leaving 9 bases of the junction unmatched. CDR3 DNA sequence: TGTGCCAGCAGCCAAGATCCGGGACTAGCGGGAGGTCTCGGTGAGCAGTTCTTC. It codes for CASSQDPGLAGGLGEQFF.

This rearrangement joins TRBV5-1 to TRBJ2-7; 7 bases map to TRBD1. Per the germline V gene, CDR1 is SGHRS and CDR2 is YFSETQ. The V segment lost 0 bases and the J segment 2 bases; nucleotides outside the gene matches: 2. The CDR3 extends over 14 amino acids. In nucleotides, the CDR3 is TGCGCCAGCAGCTTGGGGACAGGCACCTACGAGCAGTACTTC. Encoded protein: CASSLGTGTYEQYF.

This chain connects TRBV7-9 to TRBJ2-1; possible D gene TRBD2, 5 bases. V shed 3 bases and J shed 2 bases, with 20 bases lying between them. Germline V gene lookup returns CDR1 SEHNR and CDR2 FQNEAQ (reference sequence). The CDR3 covers 18 residues. The CDR3 reads CASSFLGDLSLPYNEQFF. As DNA, the CDR3 is TGTGCCAGCAGCTTCCTCGGGGATTTGAGTCTTCCCTACAATGAGCAGTTCTTC.

This chain joins TRBV13 and TRBJ2-2, with a possible D match to TRBD2 (6 bases). Trimming cost V 4 bases and J 1 base, with 7 bases left between them. Germline CDR1 is PRHDT and CDR2 is FYEKMQ (reference sequence). This CDR3 is 14 amino acids long. The CDR3: CASSYGRNTGELFF. The CDR3, as DNA: TGTGCCAGCAGCTACGGGAGGAACACCGGGGAGCTGTTTTTT.

This clone was counted once. The chain has TRBV29-1 and TRBJ2-6, with D maybe TRBD1 (6 bases). Germline CDR1 SQVTM, CDR2 ANQGSEA. This CDR3 has 16 amino acids. V was shortened by 5 bases and J by 1 base, with 15 bases between the two germline ends. The CDR3 bases are TGCAGCGTTCGACAGGTTGGCCTGTCTGGGGCCAACGTCCTGACTTTC. This gives the protein CSVRQVGLSGANVLTF.

V is TRBV28 and J is TRBJ1-1, with 10 bases aligning to TRBD1. Per germline, CDR1 MDHEN and CDR2 SYDVKM. The CDR3 has 16 amino acids. J was trimmed by 4 bases and V by 2 bases; bases with no gene match: 7. CDR3 DNA: TGTGCCAGCAGTTTAGCGACAGGGGGCTGGGGCACTGAAGCTTTCTTT. It is translated as CASSLATGGWGTEAFF.

This chain uses TRBV6-6 with TRBJ2-5; 7 nucleotides align to TRBD2. J lost 2 bases, V lost 2 bases, and 5 bases had no gene match. The CDR3 runs to 15 residues. Germline V gene sequence: CDR1 MNHNY, CDR2 SVGAGI (reference sequence). The CDR3 reads CASSYPGRIQETQYF. CDR3 DNA sequence: TGTGCCAGCAGTTACCCCGGGAGGATACAAGAGACCCAGTACTTC.

This rearrangement joins TRBV11-3 to TRBJ2-2; 7 bases align to TRBD1. Germline V gene lookup returns CDR1 SGHNT and CDR2 YENEEA. Germline trimming cut 5 bases from V and 1 base from J; bases unmatched to any gene: 4. The CDR3 has 15 residues. Here the CDR3 reads CASSRGQVNTGELFF. The CDR3, as DNA: TGTGCCAGCAGCCGAGGACAGGTGAACACCGGGGAGCTGTTTTTT.

This clone has only a few counts. V and J are TRBV6-1 and TRBJ2-1; TRBD2 is a possible D gene (6 bases). The CDR3 has 16 residues. Germline V CDR1 and CDR2: MNHNS, SASEGT. V lost 2 bases and J lost 0, with 11 bases in between. The CDR3 nucleotides read TGTGCCAGCAGTGAACTTGTCGGGAGCTCCTACAATGAGCAGTTCTTC. Residues: CASSELVGSSYNEQFF.

V is TRBV7-9 and J is TRBJ2-3, with 9 bases that match TRBD2. Germline assignment: CDR1 SEHNR and CDR2 FQNEAQ (reference sequence). The CDR3 length is 14 residues. V shed 7 bases, J shed 0 bases, and the junction held 2 bases outside the gene matches. The CDR3 DNA reads TGTGCCAGCATAACTAGCGGGAGCACAGATACGCAGTATTTT. Protein product: CASITSGSTDTQYF.

The rearrangement links TRBV9 to TRBJ2-6; D gene uncertain. This CDR3 region has 13 residues. Per the germline V gene, CDR1 is SGDLS and CDR2 is YYNGEE. Trimming cost V 7 bases and J 0 bases, with 5 bases left between them. In DNA, the CDR3 is TGTGCCAGCGAGAGCTCTGGGGCCAACGTCCTGACTTTC. As protein: CASESSGANVLTF.

The chain carries TRBV28 and TRBJ1-4; unclear D gene. Germline CDR1 reads MDHEN; CDR2 reads SYDVKM. V was shortened by 2 bases and J by 4 bases, with 8 bases between the two germline ends. The length of the CDR3 is 14 residues. CDR3 nucleotide sequence: TGTGCCAGCAGTTTAGAGCGAATTAATGAAAAACTGTTTTTT. Amino acids: CASSLERINEKLFF.

V and J are TRBV18 and TRBJ1-1; 9 bases are a match to TRBD1. CDR3 length: 15 residues. J lost 7 bases, V lost 1 base, and 7 bases had no gene match. CDR1 KGHSH and CDR2 LQKENI come from the germline V gene. The CDR3, as DNA: TGTGCCAGCTCACCACGAATACAGGGGGCGGGTGAAGCTTTCTTT. This codes for CASSPRIQGAGEAFF.

The chain employs TRBV30 and TRBJ1-5, with 10 nucleotides matching TRBD1. The J segment lost 1 base and the V segment lost 1 base, leaving 4 bases of the junction unmatched. CDR3 length equals 16 residues. Germline-derived CDR1 and CDR2 are GTSNPN and SVGIG (reference sequence). The CDR3 is CAWSAGQGGSNQPQHF. Here the CDR3 DNA reads TGTGCCTGGAGTGCCGGACAGGGGGGAAGCAATCAGCCCCAGCATTTT.

The chain joins TRBV5-4 to TRBJ2-5; tentatively, D is TRBD2 (7 bases). CDR3 length: 14 residues. Deletions cut 5 bases from V and 5 bases from J, with 16 bases between. Germline V CDR1 and CDR2: SGHNT, YYREEE (reference sequence). The CDR3 bases are TGTGCCAGCAGGTGGAACAGGGAGGGGGAGACCCAGTACTTC. Its protein product is CASRWNREGETQYF.

The V call is TRBV5-8, the J call TRBJ1-5; 7 nucleotides align to TRBD1. The DNA end is a closer match to TRBJ2-3, so the J assignment may be wrong. The CDR3 contains 15 residues. Per germline, CDR1 SGHTS and CDR2 YDEGEE. The CDR3 region has the DNA TGTGCCAGCAGCGATTCAGGGGGACGGAATCAGCCCCAGTATTTT. Its protein product is CASSDSGGRNQPQYF.

This clone appeared once. This chain joins TRBV7-8 and TRBJ1-5; 7 bases are shared with TRBD1. The CDR3 is 15 residues long. Germline CDR1 and CDR2: SGHVS and FQNEAQ. V trimming: 4 bases; J trimming: 1 base; junction bases outside the gene matches: 4. The CDR3 is CASSSQGVSNQPQHF. As DNA, the CDR3 is TGTGCCAGCAGCTCTCAGGGGGTCAGCAATCAGCCCCAGCATTTT.

This rearrangement joins TRBV6-6 to TRBJ1-5; 8 bases line up with TRBD1. The CDR3 spans 15 residues. Trimming removed 8 bases from V and 9 bases from J; junction bases left unmatched: 15. Looked up from germline, CDR1 is MNHNY and CDR2 is SVGAGI (reference sequence). The CDR3 coding sequence is TGTGCCAGCGGACGCATGACAGGGGTTCTGGGGCCCCAGCATTTT. Its protein product is CASGRMTGVLGPQHF.

The chain employs TRBV11-2 and TRBJ1-2, with a possible D match to TRBD1 (5 bases). Trimming left V 5 bases short and J 4 bases short, with 8 bases between. Germline V CDR1 and CDR2: SGHAT, FQNNGV. The CDR3 extends over 12 amino acids. DNA for the CDR3: TGTGCCAGCAGCCTCGGGGGCTATGGCTACACCTTC. Translating it yields CASSLGGYGYTF.

This clone was seen only a few times. This chain uses TRBV30 with TRBJ1-5; D might be TRBD1 (6 bases). The V gene's germline CDR1 is GTSNPN and CDR2 SVGIG (reference sequence). The CDR3 spans 14 residues. V was shortened by 4 bases and J by 5 bases, with 15 bases between the two germline ends. This CDR3 is CAWTLKQGDQPQHF. The CDR3 DNA follows: TGTGCCTGGACCTTAAAACAGGGTGATCAGCCCCAGCATTTT. Filled out from reference TRBV30 and TRBJ1-5, the complete variable domain reads SQTIHQWPATLVQPVGSPLSLECTVEGTSNPNLYWYRQAAGRGLQLLFYSVGIGQISSEVPQNLSASRPQDRQFILSSKKLLLSDSGFYLCAWTLKQGDQPQHFGDGTRLSIL.

The genes are TRBV9 and TRBJ1-5; tentatively, D is TRBD1 (5 bases). V lost 0 bases to trimming and J lost 3 bases, with 16 bases between them. Germline V CDR1 and CDR2: SGDLS, YYNGEE. The CDR3 loop spans 17 amino acids. CDR3 coding DNA: TGTGCCAGCAGCGTAGCTGGCAGGGTGGCTGACAATCAGCCCCAGCATTTT. Translating it yields CASSVAGRVADNQPQHF.

The genes are TRBV5-1 and TRBJ2-1, with 13 bases identical to TRBD2. In germline, CDR1 is SGHRS, CDR2 YFSETQ. The CDR3 loop spans 16 amino acids. V was pared by 4 bases and J by 7 bases, with 8 bases of the junction left unmatched. The CDR3 sequence: CASSNRTSGRSNEQFF. CDR3 nucleotide sequence: TGCGCCAGCAGCAACCGGACTAGCGGGAGATCGAATGAGCAGTTCTTC.

The V gene is TRBV19, the J gene TRBJ1-1; the D gene is possibly TRBD1 (5 bases). Germline assignment: CDR1 LNHDA and CDR2 SQIVND (reference sequence). The length of the CDR3 is 13 residues. Trimming took off 4 bases at V and 4 bases at J, with 10 bases between the two ends. CDR3 bases: TGTGCCAGTAGTAATATTCAGGGCACTGAAGCTTTCTTT. This encodes CASSNIQGTEAFF.

Only one count was recorded for this clone. The chain carries TRBV4-2 and TRBJ2-7, with 8 bases fitting TRBD1. Looked up from germline, CDR1 is LGHNA and CDR2 is YNFKEQ. The CDR3 runs 14 residues. Trimming removed 5 bases from V and 4 bases from J; junction bases left unmatched: 7. DNA of the CDR3: TGTGCCAGCAGCAGAAGGACAGGGATGTACGAGCAGTACTTC. Translating it yields CASSRRTGMYEQYF.

The chain employs TRBV10-3 and TRBJ2-3; the match to TRBD1 covers 8 bases. Germline CDR1 is ENHRY and CDR2 is SYGVKD. V shed 7 bases, J shed 2 bases, and the junction held 8 bases outside the gene matches. This CDR3 spans 15 amino acids. CDR3: CAITPTGALTDTQYF. As DNA, the CDR3 is TGTGCCATCACTCCGACAGGGGCCCTCACAGATACGCAGTATTTT.